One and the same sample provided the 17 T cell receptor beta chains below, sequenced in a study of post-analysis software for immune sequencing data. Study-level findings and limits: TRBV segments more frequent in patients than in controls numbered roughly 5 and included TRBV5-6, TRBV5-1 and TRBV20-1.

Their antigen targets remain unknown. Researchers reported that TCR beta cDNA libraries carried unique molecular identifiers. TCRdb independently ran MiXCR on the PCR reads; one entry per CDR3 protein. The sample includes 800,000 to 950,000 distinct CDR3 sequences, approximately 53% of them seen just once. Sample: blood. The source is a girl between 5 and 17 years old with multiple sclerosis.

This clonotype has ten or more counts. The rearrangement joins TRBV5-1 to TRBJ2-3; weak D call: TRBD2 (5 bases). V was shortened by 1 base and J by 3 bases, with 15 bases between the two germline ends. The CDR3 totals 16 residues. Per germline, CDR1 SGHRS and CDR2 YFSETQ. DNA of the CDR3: TGCGCCAGCAGCTTGCACAGTACTAGAGGGACAGATACGCAGTATTTT. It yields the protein CASSLHSTRGTDTQYF.

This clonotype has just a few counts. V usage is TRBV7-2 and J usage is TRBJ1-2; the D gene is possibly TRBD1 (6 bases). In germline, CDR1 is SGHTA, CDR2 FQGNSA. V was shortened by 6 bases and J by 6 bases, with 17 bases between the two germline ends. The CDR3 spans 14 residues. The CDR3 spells CASSPPPGAHGYTF. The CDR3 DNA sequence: TGTGCCAGCAGTCCCCCCCCGGGGGCGCATGGCTACACCTTC. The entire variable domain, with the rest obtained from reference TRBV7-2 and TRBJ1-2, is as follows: GAGVSQSPSNKVTEKGKDVELRCDPISGHTALYWYRQSLGQGLEFLIYFQGNSAPDKSGLPSDRFSAERTGGSVSTLTIQRTQQEDSAVYLCASSPPPGAHGYTFGSGTRLTVV.

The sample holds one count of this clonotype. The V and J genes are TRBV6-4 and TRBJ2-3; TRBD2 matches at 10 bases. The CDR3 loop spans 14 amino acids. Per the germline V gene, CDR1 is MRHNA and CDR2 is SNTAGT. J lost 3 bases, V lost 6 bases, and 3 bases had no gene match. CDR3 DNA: TGTGCCAGCAGAAGCGGGGGGGCGACAGATACGCAGTATTTT. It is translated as CASRSGGATDTQYF.

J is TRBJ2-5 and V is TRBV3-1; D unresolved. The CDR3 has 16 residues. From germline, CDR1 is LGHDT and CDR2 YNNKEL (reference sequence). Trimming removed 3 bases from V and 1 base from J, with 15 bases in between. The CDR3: CASSHLLWGSQETQYF. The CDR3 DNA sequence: TGTGCCAGCAGCCACTTACTTTGGGGTAGCCAAGAGACCCAGTACTTC.

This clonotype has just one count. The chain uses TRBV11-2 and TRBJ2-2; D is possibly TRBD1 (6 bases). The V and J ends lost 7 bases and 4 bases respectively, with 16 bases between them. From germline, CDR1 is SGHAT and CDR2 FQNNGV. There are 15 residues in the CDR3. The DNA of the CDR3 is TGTGCCAGCATCCCCGTTCAGGGGCCCACCGGGGAGCTGTTTTTT. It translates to CASIPVQGPTGELFF. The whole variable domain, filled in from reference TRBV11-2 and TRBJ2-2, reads EAGVAQSPRYKIIEKRQSVAFWCNPISGHATLYWYQQILGQGPKLLIQFQNNGVVDDSQLPKDRFSAERLKGVDSTLKIQPAKLEDSAVYLCASIPVQGPTGELFFGEGSRLTVL.

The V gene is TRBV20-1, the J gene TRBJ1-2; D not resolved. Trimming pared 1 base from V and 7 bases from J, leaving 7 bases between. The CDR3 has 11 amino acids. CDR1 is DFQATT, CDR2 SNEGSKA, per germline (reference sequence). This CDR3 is CSARGLGGYTF. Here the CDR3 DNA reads TGCAGTGCTAGAGGCCTGGGTGGCTACACCTTC.

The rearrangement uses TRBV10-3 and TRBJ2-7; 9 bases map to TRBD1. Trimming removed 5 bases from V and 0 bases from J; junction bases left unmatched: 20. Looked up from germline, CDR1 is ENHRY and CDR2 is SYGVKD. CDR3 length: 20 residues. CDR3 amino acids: CAISPNSWDRAGINSYEQYF. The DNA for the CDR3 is TGTGCCATCAGTCCAAACTCCTGGGACAGGGCAGGTATCAACTCCTACGAGCAGTACTTC.

The CDR3 protein is CASSVRLKLDAGEAFF. CDR3 nucleotides: TGTGCCAGCAGCGTCCGCCTCAAGTTGGACGCGGGAGAAGCTTTCTTT. The genes are TRBV9 and TRBJ1-1; D is uncertain. Per the germline V gene, CDR1 is SGDLS and CDR2 is YYNGEE. CDR3 length equals 16 residues. Trimming took off 2 bases at V and 8 bases at J, with 22 bases between the two ends.

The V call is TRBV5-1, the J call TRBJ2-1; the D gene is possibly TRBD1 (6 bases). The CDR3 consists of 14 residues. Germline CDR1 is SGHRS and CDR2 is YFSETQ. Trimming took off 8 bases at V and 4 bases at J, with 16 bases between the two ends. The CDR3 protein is CASQEGGVYNEQFF. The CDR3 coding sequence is TGCGCCAGTCAGGAAGGGGGTGTATACAATGAGCAGTTCTTC.

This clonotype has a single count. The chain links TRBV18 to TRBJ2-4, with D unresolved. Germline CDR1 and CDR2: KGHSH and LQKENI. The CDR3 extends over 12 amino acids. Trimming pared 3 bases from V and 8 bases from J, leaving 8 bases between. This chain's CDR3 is CASSPDTDIQYF. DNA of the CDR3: TGTGCCAGCTCACCTGATACGGACATTCAGTACTTC.

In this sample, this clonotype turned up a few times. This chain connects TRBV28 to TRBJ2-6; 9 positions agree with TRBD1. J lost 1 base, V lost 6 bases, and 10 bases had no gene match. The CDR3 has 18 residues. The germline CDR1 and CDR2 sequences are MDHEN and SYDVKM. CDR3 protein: CASSIRIGTGSGANVLTF. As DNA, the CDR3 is TGTGCCAGCAGCATTCGAATCGGGACAGGGTCTGGGGCCAACGTCCTGACTTTC.

DNA of the CDR3: TGCGCCAGCAGCTCTGACCTCCGGGACGGGGGGGAGCAGTACTTC. Amino acid sequence: CASSSDLRDGGEQYF. This rearrangement joins TRBV5-1 to TRBJ2-7; 7 nucleotides line up with TRBD2. The CDR3 covers 15 residues. Germline values: CDR1 SGHRS, CDR2 YFSETQ. V lost 3 bases to trimming and J lost 7 bases; unmatched junction nucleotides: 13.

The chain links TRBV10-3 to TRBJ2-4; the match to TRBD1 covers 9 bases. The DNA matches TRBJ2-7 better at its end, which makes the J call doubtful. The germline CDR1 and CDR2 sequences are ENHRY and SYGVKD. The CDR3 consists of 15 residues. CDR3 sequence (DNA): TGTGCCATCAGCTTAGACAGGGGGGTAGCGTACGAGCAGTACTTC. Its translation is CAISLDRGVAYEQYF.

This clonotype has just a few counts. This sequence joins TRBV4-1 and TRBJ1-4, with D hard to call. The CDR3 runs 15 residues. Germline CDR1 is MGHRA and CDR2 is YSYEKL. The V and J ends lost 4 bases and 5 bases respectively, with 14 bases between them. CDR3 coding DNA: TGCGCCAGCAGCCCGACACGAGGGAGGAATGAAAAACTGTTTTTT. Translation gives CASSPTRGRNEKLFF.

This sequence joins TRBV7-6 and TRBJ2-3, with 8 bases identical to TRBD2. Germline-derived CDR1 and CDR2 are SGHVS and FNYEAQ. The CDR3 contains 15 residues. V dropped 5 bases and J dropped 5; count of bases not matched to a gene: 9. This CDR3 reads CASSPAGEVVDTQYF. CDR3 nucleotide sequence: TGTGCCAGCAGCCCAGCGGGGGAGGTGGTAGATACGCAGTATTTT. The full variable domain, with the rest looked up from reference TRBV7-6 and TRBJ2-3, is GAGVSQSPRYKVTKRGQDVALRCDPISGHVSLYWYRQALGQGPEFLTYFNYEAQQDKSGLPNDRFSAERPEGSISTLTIQRTEQRDSAMYRCASSPAGEVVDTQYFGPGTRLTVL.

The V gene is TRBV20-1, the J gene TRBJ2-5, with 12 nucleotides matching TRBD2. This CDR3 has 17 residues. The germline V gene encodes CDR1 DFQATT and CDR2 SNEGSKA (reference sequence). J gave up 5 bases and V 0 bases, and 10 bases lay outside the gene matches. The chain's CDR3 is CSARDSASGGARETQYF. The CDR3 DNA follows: TGCAGTGCTAGAGATTCGGCTAGCGGGGGGGCCAGGGAGACCCAGTACTTC.

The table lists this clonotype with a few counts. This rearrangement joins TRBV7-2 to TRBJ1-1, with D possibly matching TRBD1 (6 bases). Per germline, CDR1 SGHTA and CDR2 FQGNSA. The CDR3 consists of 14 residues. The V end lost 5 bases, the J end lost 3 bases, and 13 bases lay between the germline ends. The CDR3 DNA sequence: TGTGCCAGCAGCCCGGACAGCGGATACACTGAAGCTTTCTTT. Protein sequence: CASSPDSGYTEAFF.